Each of the 7 T cell receptor beta chains below was sequenced from the same sample in a study of human T cells and chemical hapten exposure. Indicated time point: healthy volunteer bleed at 6 weeks. RNA extraction used unfractionated whole blood as the source of total RNA. TCRdb recomputed calls from the RACE reads with MiXCR, one row per CDR3 protein. The profile covers under 45,000 distinct CDR3 sequences, with 4.5% to 5.5% appearing a single time and about 13% taken by the ten largest. Sequenced material: whole blood. The receptors originated from a human donor in good health. Some clones in this sample may be carry-over from other donors' samples.

There are many counts of this clonotype. This rearrangement joins TRBV28 to TRBJ1-6; D is unresolved. V lost 6 bases to trimming and J lost 5 bases, with 8 bases between them. This CDR3 contains 13 residues. Germline values: CDR1 MDHEN, CDR2 SYDVKM. DNA of the CDR3: TGTGCCAGCAGAGGTATTAATAATTCACCCCTCCACTTT. It encodes CASRGINNSPLHF.

This clonotype has ten or more counts. The rearrangement uses TRBV5-1 and TRBJ2-7; 8 nucleotides line up with TRBD2. The CDR3 is made up of 17 amino acids. V was clipped by 1 base and J by 2 bases; unmatched bases: 11. Germline-derived CDR1 and CDR2 are SGHRS and YFSETQ. The CDR3 region has the DNA TGCGCCAGCAGCTTGACTAGCGGAGGGAGTGAGACCTACGAGCAGTACTTC. Its protein is CASSLTSGGSETYEQYF.

In its sample, this clonotype was seen many times. V is TRBV6-1 and J is TRBJ2-1; D might be TRBD1 (6 bases). Trimming took off 6 bases at V and 7 bases at J, with 13 bases between the two ends. Germline V gene lookup returns CDR1 MNHNS and CDR2 SASEGT. The CDR3 extends over 13 amino acids. In DNA, the CDR3 is TGTGCCAGCAGCATCACCAGGGGTAATGAGCAGTTCTTC. Encoded protein: CASSITRGNEQFF.

This clonotype has a handful of counts. This sequence joins TRBV5-1 and TRBJ1-2, with D maybe TRBD1 (6 bases). The V gene's germline CDR1 is SGHRS and CDR2 YFSETQ. Trimming removed 3 bases at V and 6 bases at J, with 12 bases between. This CDR3 spans 13 amino acids. The CDR3, as DNA: TGCGCCAGCAGCTCGGCTACAGGGAATGGCTACACCTTC. Its protein is CASSSATGNGYTF.

At least ten counts were recorded for this clonotype. The chain has TRBV28 and TRBJ2-7; D gene ambiguous. The CDR3 is made up of 15 amino acids. V lost 2 bases and J 6 bases, leaving 17 bases between the germline ends. The germline V gene encodes CDR1 MDHEN and CDR2 SYDVKM. The CDR3 spells CASSLAFEVNCEQYF. The CDR3 nucleotides are TGTGCCAGCAGTTTAGCCTTCGAGGTGAATTGCGAGCAGTACTTC.

This clonotype was detected many times. The genes are TRBV7-2 and TRBJ2-4, with a tentative D call TRBD1 (5 bases). Germline values: CDR1 SGHTA, CDR2 FQGNSA. CDR3 size: 14 residues. V gave up 2 bases and J gave up 3 bases, with 8 bases separating them. The CDR3 sequence: CASSLYQGKNIQYF. DNA of the CDR3: TGTGCCAGCAGCTTATATCAGGGCAAAAACATTCAGTACTTC.

This clonotype was recorded many times. The CDR3 DNA follows: TGCGCCAGCGGAACAGGGGATAGCAATCAGCCCCAGCATTTT. This codes for CASGTGDSNQPQHF. V and J are TRBV5-1 and TRBJ1-5, with 7 positions matching TRBD1. With 7 bases clipped from V and 0 bases from J, the junction kept 4 bases outside the gene matches. From germline, CDR1 is SGHRS and CDR2 YFSETQ. The CDR3 runs 14 residues.